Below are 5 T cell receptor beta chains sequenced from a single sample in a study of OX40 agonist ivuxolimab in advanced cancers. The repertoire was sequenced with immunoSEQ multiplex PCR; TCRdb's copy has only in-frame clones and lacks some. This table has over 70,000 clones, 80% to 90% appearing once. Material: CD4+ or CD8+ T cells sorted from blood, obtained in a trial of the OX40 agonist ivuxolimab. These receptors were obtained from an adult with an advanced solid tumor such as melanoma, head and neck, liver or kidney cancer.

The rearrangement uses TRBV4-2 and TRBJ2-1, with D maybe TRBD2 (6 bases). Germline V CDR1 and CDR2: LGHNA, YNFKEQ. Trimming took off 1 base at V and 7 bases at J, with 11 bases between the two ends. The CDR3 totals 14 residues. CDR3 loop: CASSQVRELNEQFF. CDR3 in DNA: TGTGCCAGCAGCCAAGTACGGGAGCTTAATGAGCAGTTCTTC.

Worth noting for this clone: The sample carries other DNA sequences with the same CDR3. CDR3 bases: TGTGCCAGCAGCTCCTCCTACGAGCAGTACTTC. Protein product: CASSSSYEQYF. The rearrangement joins TRBV11-2 to TRBJ2-7; no clear D gene. This CDR3 is 11 amino acids long. V dropped 4 bases and J dropped 0 bases, with 1 base sitting between them. Germline CDR1 is SGHAT and CDR2 is FQNNGV.

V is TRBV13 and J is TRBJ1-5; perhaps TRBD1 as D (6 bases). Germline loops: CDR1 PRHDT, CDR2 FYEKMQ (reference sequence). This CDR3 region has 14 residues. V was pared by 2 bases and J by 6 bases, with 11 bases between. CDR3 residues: CASSLRGGSQPQHF. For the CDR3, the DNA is TGTGCCAGCAGCTTAAGGGGGGGGTCTCAGCCCCAGCATTTT.

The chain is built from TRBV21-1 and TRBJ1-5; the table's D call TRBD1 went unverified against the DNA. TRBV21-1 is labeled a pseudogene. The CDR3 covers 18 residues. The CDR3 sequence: CASSPEPGQGLSCQPQHF. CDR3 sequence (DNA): TGTGCCAGCAGCCCCGAGCCCGGACAGGGGTTAAGTTGTCAGCCCCAGCATTTT.

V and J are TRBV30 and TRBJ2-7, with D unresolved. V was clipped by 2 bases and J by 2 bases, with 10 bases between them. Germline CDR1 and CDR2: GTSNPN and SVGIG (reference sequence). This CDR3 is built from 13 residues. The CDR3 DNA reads TGTGCCTGGAGTTTGAACGGCCCCTACGAGCAGTACTTC. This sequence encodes CAWSLNGPYEQYF.